The 20 T cell receptor beta chains listed next were all sequenced from one sample in a study of shared clonotypes between healthy human individuals. The method was immunoSEQ multiplex PCR; TCRdb's version includes in-frame clones alone and lacks a portion of them. The sample yields about 1.5 million clones, 95% to 99% seen once. The sequencing sample was made of naive CD4+ T cells sorted from blood. Stated subset: CD45RA+ positively selected. The receptors come from a man aged 25-45 years in good health.

The chain recombines TRBV6-5 with TRBJ2-7, with 7 nucleotides matching TRBD1. V lost 2 bases to trimming and J lost 1 base; unmatched junction nucleotides: 8. This CDR3 is 16 amino acids long. Germline assignment: CDR1 MNHEY and CDR2 SVGAGI. Written as DNA, the CDR3 is TGTGCCAGCAGTTACCGGAGGACAGGTTGGTCCTACGAGCAGTACTTC. Amino acids: CASSYRRTGWSYEQYF.

The V call is TRBV4-1, the J call TRBJ2-6; D uncertain. The ends were cut back, 4 bases at V and 1 base at J, with 17 bases in the middle. The length of the CDR3 is 18 residues. Germline values: CDR1 MGHRA, CDR2 YSYEKL. This CDR3 reads CASSPPQLLGSGANVLTF. CDR3 nucleotides: TGCGCCAGCAGCCCCCCTCAATTATTAGGATCTGGGGCCAACGTCCTGACTTTC.

The CDR3 coding sequence is TGTGCCAGCAGCTCCCGGGACAGGGGCAACGAGCAGTACTTC. Its translation is CASSSRDRGNEQYF. The V gene is TRBV5-6, the J gene TRBJ2-7; TRBD1 aligns across 10 bases. V gave up 3 bases and J gave up 5 bases; unmatched junction bases: 5. Per the germline V gene, CDR1 is SGHDT and CDR2 is YYEEEE. The CDR3 extends over 14 amino acids. Full variable domain (outside the CDR3, taken from reference TRBV5-6 and TRBJ2-7): DAGVTQSPTHLIKTRGQQVTLRCSPKSGHDTVSWYQQALGQGPQFIFQYYEEEERQRGNFPDRFSGHQFPNYSSELNVNALLLGDSALYLCASSSRDRGNEQYFGPGTRLTVT.

The chain carries TRBV10-3 and TRBJ2-5; 7 positions match TRBD2. The germline V gene has CDR1 ENHRY and CDR2 SYGVKD. This CDR3 has 15 residues. J lost 0 bases, V lost 6 bases, and 7 bases had no gene match. The DNA of the CDR3 is TGTGCCATCAGGGGGGGGAGTCTGGACCAAGAGACCCAGTACTTC. It translates to CAIRGGSLDQETQYF.

V usage is TRBV7-6 and J usage is TRBJ2-5; a possible D gene is TRBD2 (6 bases). The germline V gene encodes CDR1 SGHVS and CDR2 FNYEAQ. V dropped 2 bases and J dropped 1 base, with 14 bases sitting between them. This CDR3 spans 16 amino acids. The CDR3 sequence: CASSLRSAGLQETQYF. CDR3 coding DNA: TGTGCCAGCAGCTTAAGGTCAGCGGGCCTCCAAGAGACCCAGTACTTC.

As regards this clone: The same CDR3 is also encoded by other DNA sequences in this sample. The chain couples TRBV5-1 to TRBJ2-1; unclear D gene. In germline, CDR1 is SGHRS, CDR2 YFSETQ. V was pared by 0 bases and J by 4 bases, with 5 bases between. The CDR3 has 13 residues. Here the CDR3 reads CASSLASYNEQFF. In DNA form, the CDR3 reads TGCGCCAGCAGCTTGGCATCATACAATGAGCAGTTCTTC.

V is TRBV25-1 and J is TRBJ2-3; D remains ambiguous. The CDR3 contains 13 residues. Germline V CDR1 and CDR2: MGHDK, SYGVNS. Deletions cut 3 bases from V and 4 bases from J, with 8 bases between. CDR3 loop: CASSDFGPDTQYF. As DNA, the CDR3 is TGTGCCAGCAGTGATTTTGGGCCAGATACGCAGTATTTT.

The chain carries TRBV28 and TRBJ2-7; the D is unclear. V was pared by 5 bases and J by 7 bases, with 12 bases between. CDR1 MDHEN and CDR2 SYDVKM come from the germline V gene. CDR3 length equals 12 residues. CDR3 DNA: TGTGCCAGCAGTCCACCGACTCCTGAGCAGTACTTC. Translated: CASSPPTPEQYF.

This sequence joins TRBV5-1 and TRBJ2-5; D is undetermined. This CDR3 is built from 16 residues. Germline CDR1 and CDR2: SGHRS and YFSETQ. V gave up 4 bases and J gave up 2 bases, with 18 bases separating them. Here the CDR3 reads CASSQVLSHLQETQYF. In DNA form, the CDR3 reads TGCGCCAGCAGCCAAGTCTTGAGCCACTTGCAAGAGACCCAGTACTTC. The full variable domain, in which reference TRBV5-1 and TRBJ2-5 provide the parts outside the CDR3, is KAGVTQTPRYLIKTRGQQVTLSCSPISGHRSVSWYQQTPGQGLQFLFEYFSETQRNKGNFPGRFSGRQFSNSRSEMNVSTLELGDSALYLCASSQVLSHLQETQYFGPGTRLLVL.

The V and J genes are TRBV9 and TRBJ2-5; 8 bases fit TRBD1. V dropped 1 base and J dropped 4; count of bases not matched to a gene: 3. CDR3 length: 14 amino acids. The germline gives CDR1 SGDLS, CDR2 YYNGEE. The CDR3 is CASSVTGGGETQYF. The CDR3 region has the DNA TGTGCCAGCAGCGTAACAGGGGGTGGAGAGACCCAGTACTTC.

J is TRBJ2-2 and V is TRBV25-1; no clear D gene. The CDR3 totals 14 residues. V shed 4 bases and J shed 3 bases, with 9 bases lying between them. CDR1 is MGHDK, CDR2 SYGVNS, per germline. The CDR3 DNA is TGTGCCAGCAGTGCCCTATTTGACACCGGGGAGCTGTTTTTT. Its protein is CASSALFDTGELFF. Supplemented by reference TRBV25-1 and TRBJ2-2, the full variable domain reads EADIYQTPRYLVIGTGKKITLECSQTMGHDKMYWYQQDPGMELHLIHYSYGVNSTEKGDLSSESTVSRIRTEHFPLTLESARPSHTSQYLCASSALFDTGELFFGEGSRLTVL.

In its sample, this clone was seen once. This chain joins TRBV15 and TRBJ2-7; possibly TRBD1 for D (5 bases). This CDR3 is built from 14 residues. Per the germline V gene, CDR1 is LNHNV and CDR2 is YYDKDF (reference sequence). Trimming shortened V by 0 bases and J by 4 bases, and 10 bases separated the two germline ends. The CDR3 region is CATSRDSTGYEQYF. CDR3 DNA: TGTGCCACCAGCAGAGATTCAACAGGTTACGAGCAGTACTTC.

The chain combines TRBV5-6 with TRBJ2-1, with D hard to call. This CDR3 comprises 12 residues. V lost 4 bases and J lost 7, with 9 bases in between. CDR1 is SGHDT and CDR2 is YYEEEE in the germline V gene. The CDR3 loop is CASSLRKNEQFF. CDR3 DNA: TGTGCCAGCAGCCTCCGGAAAAATGAGCAGTTCTTC.

V and J are TRBV7-6 and TRBJ2-7; 8 bases line up with TRBD2. V lost 2 bases and J lost 2; bases outside the gene matches: 11. Germline V gene lookup returns CDR1 SGHVS and CDR2 FNYEAQ. The CDR3 totals 17 residues. CDR3 DNA sequence: TGTGCCAGCAGCTTATCGGGCGGGAGGCCCAGAACCTACGAGCAGTACTTC. It codes for CASSLSGGRPRTYEQYF.

This rearrangement joins TRBV11-2 to TRBJ2-7; D uncertain. V dropped 0 bases and J dropped 7 bases, with 16 bases sitting between them. This CDR3 is 15 amino acids long. The germline V gene has CDR1 SGHAT and CDR2 FQNNGV. CDR3 in DNA: TGTGCCAGCAGCTTAGATCACGAAACTACCTCTGAGCAGTACTTC. Amino acids: CASSLDHETTSEQYF.

This chain links TRBV7-9 with TRBJ2-1, with D possibly matching TRBD2 (6 bases). Trimming took 6 bases from V and 9 from J, leaving 9 bases between them. This CDR3 comprises 11 residues. Germline-derived CDR1 and CDR2 are SEHNR and FQNEAQ (reference sequence). CDR3 sequence reads: CASSSGAEQFF. The CDR3 coding sequence is TGTGCCAGCAGTTCGGGAGCTGAGCAGTTCTTC.

The gene calls are TRBV6-1 and TRBJ2-7; D is ambiguous. CDR1 MNHNS and CDR2 SASEGT come from the germline V gene. The CDR3 is 12 residues long. The V end lost 0 bases, the J end lost 8 bases, and 8 bases lay between the germline ends. Written as DNA, the CDR3 is TGTGCCAGCAGTGAAGCATTTGGTCAGCAGTACTTC. Translating gives CASSEAFGQQYF.

The V and J genes are TRBV7-6 and TRBJ2-5, with 8 bases aligning to TRBD1. The CDR3 sequence is 18 residues long. The V gene end was trimmed by 1 base and the J gene end by 2 bases; junction bases not matched to a gene: 12. Germline values: CDR1 SGHVS, CDR2 FNYEAQ. CDR3 in amino acids: CASSLVRGRLFNQETQYF. CDR3 in DNA: TGTGCCAGCAGCTTAGTCAGGGGGCGCTTATTCAATCAAGAGACCCAGTACTTC.

The chain is built from TRBV25-1 and TRBJ2-7; tentatively, D is TRBD1 (6 bases). V was trimmed by 5 bases and J by 4 bases, leaving 18 bases between them. Germline V gene lookup returns CDR1 MGHDK and CDR2 SYGVNS. CDR3 length equals 15 residues. The CDR3 spells CASSLAGAIEYEQYF. CDR3 DNA: TGTGCCAGCAGTCTCGCAGGGGCCATAGAGTACGAGCAGTACTTC.

Details on this clone: One junction end does not reproduce the germline sequence, and a read error may be involved. The genes are TRBV7-7 and TRBJ2-1; weak D call: TRBD2 (6 bases). The CDR3 runs to 18 residues. Germline V gene sequence: CDR1 SSHAT, CDR2 FNYEAQ (reference sequence). For the CDR3, the DNA is TGTGCTAGCAGCTTAATTTGGGGATGGGCCCTAGCGACCAATGAGCAGTTCTTC. Translation gives CASSLIWGWALATNEQFF.